This T cell receptor (beta chain) derives from a study of cytomegalovirus exposure and HLA in healthy donors. The study's findings and limits: Common viral pathogens seemed to be connected with several of the most significant clusters, according to a later analysis. Analyses of presence and absence presupposed an approximately uniform sequencing depth across donors. Some highly shared sequence variants likely arose as a pipeline artifact. It was fewer than 200 TCR beta chains that were listed as cytomegalovirus-associated.

PCR involved 60 Vbeta and 13 Jbeta primers. Sequencing was performed with immunoSEQ multiplex PCR; in TCRdb, only in-frame clones are kept and a portion is missing. The sample lists a few hundred thousand clones; over 65% were seen once. The V gene's germline CDR1 is SGHNT and CDR2 YYREEE (reference sequence). This CDR3 has 13 amino acids. Details on this clone: Its antigen is unknown. One junction end disagrees with the germline gene, perhaps due to a read error.

This chain connects TRBV5-4 to TRBJ1-1; maybe TRBD1 (6 bases). The origin of this receptor is a woman between 25 and 40 years old in good health and CMV-seronegative. The sample consisted of PBMCs. The CDR3 DNA reads TGTGCCAGCAGCGCCGGACAGAACGCTGAAGCTTTCTTT. Residues: CASSAGQNAEAFF.